This section outlines one T cell receptor beta chain sequence together with its context. This sample stems from a study of shared T cell receptors in the human thymus. The V and J ends lost 4 bases and 5 bases, in that order; junction bases with no gene match: 11. The CDR3 totals 17 residues. CDR1 is SEHNR, CDR2 FQNEAQ, per germline (reference sequence). Libraries were prepared by immunoSEQ multiplex PCR; TCRdb keeps only in-frame clonotypes and omits some of them. The sample records 650,000 to 950,000 clones, 70% to 90% being singletons. The same data also contributed to another study, on human thymus T cells.

The sequencing input was thymocytes. The receptor was derived from a girl less than two years old with a congenital heart defect. The V and J genes are TRBV7-9 and TRBJ2-7; TRBD2 matches 13 bases. Here the CDR3 DNA reads TGTGCCAGCAGCTGGTTACTAGCGGGGGGGAATCAAGACGAGCAGTACTTC. Translation gives CASSWLLAGGNQDEQYF.